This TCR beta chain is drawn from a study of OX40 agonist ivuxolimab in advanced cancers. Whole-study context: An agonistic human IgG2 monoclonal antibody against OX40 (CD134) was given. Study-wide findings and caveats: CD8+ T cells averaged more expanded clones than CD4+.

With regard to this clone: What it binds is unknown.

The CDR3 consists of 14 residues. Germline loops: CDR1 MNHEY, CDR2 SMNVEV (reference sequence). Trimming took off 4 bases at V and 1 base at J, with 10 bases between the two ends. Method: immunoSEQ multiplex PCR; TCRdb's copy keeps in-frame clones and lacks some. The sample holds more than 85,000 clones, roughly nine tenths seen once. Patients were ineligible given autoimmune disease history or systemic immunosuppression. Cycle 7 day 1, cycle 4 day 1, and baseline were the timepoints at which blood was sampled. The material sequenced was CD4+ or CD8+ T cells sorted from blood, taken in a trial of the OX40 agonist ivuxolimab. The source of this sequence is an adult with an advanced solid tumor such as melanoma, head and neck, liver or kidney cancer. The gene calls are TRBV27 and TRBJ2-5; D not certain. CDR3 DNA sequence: TGTGCCAGCAGTTGGGGTAGGAGCCAAGAGACCCAGTACTTC. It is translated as CASSWGRSQETQYF.